Below, 24 T cell receptor beta chains from the same sample are listed, as sequenced in a study of shared clonotypes between healthy human individuals. Sequenced by immunoSEQ multiplex PCR; TCRdb stores in-frame clones only, minus some. The sample lists more than 550,000 clones; 72% were seen once. Sequences were obtained from memory CD4+ T cells sorted from blood. Subset here: CD45RA-negative fraction. These TCRs come from a young woman in good health.

This clone was counted only a few times. The chain is built from TRBV29-1 and TRBJ1-4, with D unclear. The V gene lost 6 bases and the J gene lost 6 bases, with 11 bases spanning the gap. Germline V gene data show CDR1 as SQVTM and CDR2 as ANQGSEA. The CDR3 runs 12 residues. DNA for the CDR3: TGCAGCGTCCGAAGCGGTGATGAAAAACTGTTTTTT. It yields the protein CSVRSGDEKLFF.

The chain employs TRBV28 and TRBJ1-3; D is perhaps TRBD1 (5 bases). The germline V gene encodes CDR1 MDHEN and CDR2 SYDVKM. CDR3 size: 16 residues. With 7 bases removed from V and 2 bases from J, the gap between germline ends came to 18 bases. The CDR3 DNA reads as TGTGCCAGCATCCGGGCGGGTGGGGGTCCTGGAAACACCATATATTTT. Translated: CASIRAGGGPGNTIYF. The variable domain in full, completed from reference TRBV28 and TRBJ1-3, reads DVKVTQSSRYLVKRTGEKVFLECVQDMDHENMFWYRQDPGLGLRLIYFSYDVKMKEKGDIPEGYSVSREKKERFSLILESASTNQTSMYLCASIRAGGGPGNTIYFGEGSWLTVV.

This clone was counted a few times. V is TRBV18 and J is TRBJ1-1; 8 positions match TRBD1. CDR1 and CDR2 (germline): KGHSH, LQKENI. The CDR3 runs 16 residues. Losses at the gene ends were 6 bases for V and 4 bases for J; bases not matched to a gene: 13. The DNA of the CDR3 is TGTGCCAGCTCGCTGGAACAGGGGGTTGTTGGCACTGAAGCTTTCTTT. Protein: CASSLEQGVVGTEAFF.

The V call is TRBV10-2, the J call TRBJ2-7, with D perhaps matching TRBD1 or TRBD2 (5 bases each). The CDR3 runs to 16 residues. Trimming took off 3 bases at V and 0 bases at J, with 15 bases between the two ends. CDR1 and CDR2 from the germline V gene are WSHSY and SAAADI. DNA of the CDR3: TGCGCCAGCAGTGACCCAGCCGGGACGGCCTCCTACGAGCAGTACTTC. It codes for CASSDPAGTASYEQYF.

The chain recombines TRBV29-1 with TRBJ2-7; 9 bases map to TRBD1. The CDR3 has 16 residues. V trimming: 4 bases; J trimming: 0 bases; junction bases outside the gene matches: 10. The germline CDR1 and CDR2 sequences are SQVTM and ANQGSEA. The CDR3 loop reads CSVGRTGVTSSYEQYF. The DNA for the CDR3 is TGCAGCGTTGGGAGGACAGGGGTGACCAGCTCCTACGAGCAGTACTTC.

J is TRBJ2-7 and V is TRBV18; D call uncertain. This CDR3 contains 14 residues. Trimming cost V 2 bases and J 2 bases, with 10 bases left between them. CDR1 and CDR2 from the germline V gene are KGHSH and LQKENI. CDR3 amino acids: CASSPGDITYEQYF. CDR3 DNA: TGTGCCAGCTCACCAGGCGACATAACCTACGAGCAGTACTTC.

This clone turned up a few times. The rearrangement uses TRBV13 and TRBJ1-2; TRBD1 agrees at 7 bases. The germline CDR1 and CDR2 sequences are PRHDT and FYEKMQ (reference sequence). The CDR3 contains 15 residues. The V gene end was trimmed by 5 bases and the J gene end by 5 bases; junction bases not matched to a gene: 11. The CDR3 bases are TGTGCCAGCAGCCTCCGGGACAGAAGCTTATATGGCTACACCTTC. Translation: CASSLRDRSLYGYTF.

The chain is built from TRBV7-8 and TRBJ2-1; 10 nucleotides line up with TRBD2. There are 16 residues in the CDR3. From germline, CDR1 is SGHVS and CDR2 FQNEAQ. V lost 3 bases, J lost 3 bases, and 5 bases stayed unmatched. The CDR3 coding sequence is TGTGCCAGCAGCTTCGCCGGACTAGCGGACTACAATGAGCAGTTCTTC. Residues: CASSFAGLADYNEQFF.

This clone was detected many times. The same CDR3 is also encoded by other DNA sequences in this sample. This chain links TRBV5-1 with TRBJ1-1; D uncertain. V dropped 1 base and J dropped 1 base, with 5 bases sitting between them. CDR3 length equals 13 residues. Germline-derived CDR1 and CDR2 are SGHRS and YFSETQ. CDR3 amino acids: CASSLTENTEAFF. The CDR3 DNA sequence: TGCGCCAGCAGCTTGACAGAGAACACTGAAGCTTTCTTT.

Comment on this clone: Other DNA sequences within the sample encode an identical CDR3. This chain links TRBV2 with TRBJ2-1; D remains ambiguous. CDR1 is SNHLY and CDR2 is FYNNEI in the germline V gene. V shed 6 bases and J shed 5 bases, with 5 bases lying between them. CDR3 length: 11 amino acids. In DNA form, the CDR3 reads TGTGCCAGCAGCAGAAACAATGAGCAGTTCTTC. Translating it yields CASSRNNEQFF.

This clone was found once. The CDR3, as DNA: TGTGCCAGCAGTGGCCCTTCAGCCTACGAGCAGTACTTC. This encodes CASSGPSAYEQYF. The chain is built from TRBV28 and TRBJ2-7; D is undetermined. This CDR3 spans 13 amino acids. The V end was cut by 5 bases, the J end by 2 bases, with 10 bases between. Germline CDR1 and CDR2: MDHEN and SYDVKM.

The V gene is TRBV5-4, the J gene TRBJ1-6; 10 nucleotides agree with TRBD1. The CDR3 totals 15 residues. Germline CDR1 reads SGHNT; CDR2 reads YYREEE (reference sequence). Trimming cost V 3 bases and J 8 bases; bases outside gene matches: 5. DNA of the CDR3: TGTGCCAGCAGCTGGGACAGGGGAGATGATTCACCCCTCCACTTT. This gives the protein CASSWDRGDDSPLHF.

This clone appeared a few times. V gene TRBV4-1 combines with J gene TRBJ2-5; perhaps TRBD2 as D (6 bases). The V gene lost 2 bases and the J gene lost 6 bases, with 16 bases spanning the gap. The CDR3 extends over 15 amino acids. Germline CDR1 and CDR2: MGHRA and YSYEKL. In nucleotides, the CDR3 is TGCGCCAGCAGCCAATCCCCGGGAGATGAGAAGACCCAGTACTTC. As protein: CASSQSPGDEKTQYF.

The gene calls are TRBV2 and TRBJ1-5; D is unresolved. The CDR3 consists of 13 residues. V dropped 4 bases and J dropped 5 bases, with 9 bases sitting between them. Germline V gene data show CDR1 as SNHLY and CDR2 as FYNNEI. CDR3 bases: TGTGCCAGCAGTGTAGCGGAACATCAGCCCCAGCATTTT. Translated: CASSVAEHQPQHF.

This clone was detected once. V is TRBV10-3 and J is TRBJ2-3; 12 nucleotides match TRBD2. Germline CDR1 and CDR2: ENHRY and SYGVKD. The CDR3 loop spans 15 amino acids. V shed 6 bases, J shed 7 bases, and the junction held 8 bases outside the gene matches. The CDR3 DNA sequence: TGTGCCATCAGAACGACTAGCGGGAGTCAGAATACGCAGTATTTT. The encoded protein is CAIRTTSGSQNTQYF.

The V and J genes are TRBV18 and TRBJ2-3; 9 bases line up with TRBD2. The CDR3 is 17 amino acids. The germline CDR1 and CDR2 sequences are KGHSH and LQKENI. Losses at the gene ends were 3 bases for V and 6 bases for J; bases not matched to a gene: 13. The CDR3 spells CASSPTLLAGVRDTQYF. The CDR3 DNA reads as TGTGCCAGCTCACCCACATTGTTAGCGGGAGTGCGGGATACGCAGTATTTT.

This clone was counted a few times. The rearrangement joins TRBV6-1 to TRBJ1-5, with D perhaps TRBD1 (5 bases). The V and J ends lost 4 bases and 1 base respectively, with 17 bases between them. Germline values: CDR1 MNHNS, CDR2 SASEGT. There are 17 residues in the CDR3. The CDR3 loop is CASSGLRGTGSNQPQHF. CDR3 coding DNA: TGTGCCAGCAGTGGTTTAAGGGGAACGGGGAGCAATCAGCCCCAGCATTTT.

This clone was observed a handful of times. This rearrangement joins TRBV9 to TRBJ2-5, with D possibly matching TRBD2 (7 bases). The CDR3 covers 13 residues. V shed 2 bases and J shed 5 bases, with 10 bases lying between them. Germline loops: CDR1 SGDLS, CDR2 YYNGEE. As DNA, the CDR3 is TGTGCCAGCAGCGTCGGGGGGCTGGAGACCCAGTACTTC. Its translation: CASSVGGLETQYF. Together with reference TRBV9 and TRBJ2-5, the CDR3 gives the full variable domain: DSGVTQTPKHLITATGQRVTLRCSPRSGDLSVYWYQQSLDQGLQFLIQYYNGEERAKGNILERFSAQQFPDLHSELNLSSLELGDSALYFCASSVGGLETQYFGPGTRLLVL.

The rearrangement links TRBV28 to TRBJ2-1; possible D gene TRBD1, 5 bases. V gave up 3 bases and J gave up 4 bases, with 10 bases separating them. CDR3 length: 14 residues. The germline gives CDR1 MDHEN, CDR2 SYDVKM. The CDR3 DNA follows: TGTGCCAGCAGTTTCAGGGTTAAATACAATGAGCAGTTCTTC. Translation gives CASSFRVKYNEQFF.

The chain joins TRBV5-1 to TRBJ2-4; perhaps TRBD2 as D (5 bases). Germline V gives CDR1 SGHRS, CDR2 YFSETQ. V shed 0 bases and J shed 8 bases, with 6 bases lying between them. The CDR3 length is 12 residues. DNA for the CDR3: TGCGCCAGCAGCTTGGCCGGGGACATTCAGTACTTC. Protein sequence: CASSLAGDIQYF.

The chain recombines TRBV5-4 with TRBJ1-1; D unresolved. V was shortened by 1 base and J by 6 bases, with 7 bases between the two germline ends. CDR3 length equals 12 residues. CDR1 and CDR2 from the germline V gene are SGHNT and YYREEE (reference sequence). In nucleotides, the CDR3 is TGTGCCAGCAGCTTGTACGGGTCTGAAGCTTTCTTT. Its protein product is CASSLYGSEAFF. The full variable domain, completed using reference TRBV5-4 and TRBJ1-1, is ETGVTQSPTHLIKTRGQQVTLRCSSQSGHNTVSWYQQALGQGPQFIFQYYREEENGRGNFPPRFSGLQFPNYSSELNVNALELDDSALYLCASSLYGSEAFFGQGTRLTVV.

The rearrangement links TRBV7-8 to TRBJ2-7; the match to TRBD2 covers 8 bases. Germline loops: CDR1 SGHVS, CDR2 FQNEAQ. The length of the CDR3 is 16 residues. Losses at the gene ends were 5 bases for V and 2 bases for J; bases not matched to a gene: 11. This CDR3 reads CASSPRYPGLAYEQYF. The CDR3 DNA follows: TGTGCCAGCAGCCCGAGGTATCCGGGACTAGCCTACGAGCAGTACTTC.

The V call is TRBV2, the J call TRBJ2-5; 10 bases line up with TRBD2. V was clipped by 10 bases and J by 4 bases; unmatched bases: 12. The CDR3 is made up of 15 amino acids. CDR1 and CDR2 from the germline V gene are SNHLY and FYNNEI. The DNA of the CDR3 is TGTGCCATATCAGGAGCGGGAGGGCCCGGAGAGACCCAGTACTTC. Its translation: CAISGAGGPGETQYF. Complete variable domain (other parts from reference TRBV2 and TRBJ2-5): EPEVTQTPSHQVTQMGQEVILRCVPISNHLYFYWYRQILGQKVEFLVSFYNNEISEKSEIFDDQFSVERPDGSNFTLKIRSTKLEDSAMYFCAISGAGGPGETQYFGPGTRLLVL.

The chain employs TRBV5-6 and TRBJ2-7; the D is unclear. CDR3 length equals 14 residues. Germline assignment: CDR1 SGHDT and CDR2 YYEEEE. Trimming took off 4 bases at V and 0 bases at J, with 11 bases between the two ends. Here the CDR3 DNA reads TGTGCCAGCAGCCCCGACGGAGCCTCCTACGAGCAGTACTTC. Its translation is CASSPDGASYEQYF.